This TCR beta chain stems from a study of Ad26.COV2.S vaccination and SARS-CoV-2 variants. About the study: This donor came from the COV1001 trial of Ad26.COV2.S. Notes on the study in general: Using TCR breadth and depth analyses may have led to underestimated total T cell responses. Post-vaccination spike-specific CD8+ and CD4+ T cell responses reportedly had substantial breadth.

This sample's treatment: some 20 received Ad26.COV2.S at low or high dose, single or two shots; several received placebo; per-sample allocation not given. Samples came from day 63 after the first vaccine or placebo injection. The vaccine antigen was prefusion-stabilized Wuhan SARS-CoV-2 spike. About this clone: Its target is not known. Different DNA sequences within this sample yield the same CDR3.

TCRdb's table, derived via immunoSEQ multiplex PCR, lists solely in-frame clones and lacks some. The sample has about 680,000 clones; roughly 90% are singletons. The sequences come from peripheral blood, collected in a trial of Ad26.COV2.S vaccine versus placebo. This clonotype was sampled from a person between 18 and 65 years old who received the Ad26.COV2.S COVID-19 vaccine or a placebo.

The CDR3 DNA reads TGTGCCAGCAGCTTGGATGGAGTGGGCTACACCTTC. Translation: CASSLDGVGYTF. The chain is built from TRBV5-4 and TRBJ1-2; D not resolved. This CDR3 comprises 12 residues. CDR1 is SGHNT and CDR2 is YYREEE in the germline V gene (reference sequence). V lost 0 bases and J 8 bases, leaving 8 bases between the germline ends. The full variable domain, with the rest looked up from reference TRBV5-4 and TRBJ1-2, is ETGVTQSPTHLIKTRGQQVTLRCSSQSGHNTVSWYQQALGQGPQFIFQYYREEENGRGNFPPRFSGLQFPNYSSELNVNALELDDSALYLCASSLDGVGYTFGSGTRLTVV.